Listed below are T cell receptor beta chains from one sample, sequenced in a study of response to subunit inactivated influenza vaccine. TCRdb analysed the RT-PCR reads with MiXCR anew, one entry per CDR3 protein. Seen here are about 570,000 distinct CDR3 sequences, 10% to 12% observed once, and the top ten hold 9.5% to 12%. The data also belong to a second study, concerning T cells expressing NK-cell markers.

Source: PBMCs from blood, taken on the day of vaccination. The receptors originated from a man aged 45-65 years who received an inactivated influenza vaccine. The CDR3 runs from the conserved cysteine through the conserved F or W. Fields, in order: CDR3 protein, V gene, J gene.

CSAIQVNTEAFF	TRBV29-1	TRBJ1-1
CASSLDLGVNTGELFF	TRBV7-9	TRBJ2-2
CASRRTSVETQYF	TRBV6-2/TRBV6-3	TRBJ2-5
CASSQDTSNSPLHF	TRBV4-2	TRBJ1-6
CASSSRKDTGGKTQYF	TRBV12-3/TRBV12-4	TRBJ2-5
CASSDPGLVKLTDTQYF	TRBV6-2/TRBV6-3	TRBJ2-3
CASKYYSPRLAPRTPTYNEQFF	TRBV25-1	TRBJ2-1
CASLGRGHNEQFF	TRBV28	TRBJ2-1
CAISEGRRESDTQYF	TRBV10-3	TRBJ2-3
CASSLEGGRAYEQFF	TRBV5-5	TRBJ2-1
CSASRGAGYSYEQYF	TRBV29-1	TRBJ2-7
CASSLYDTGGQPQHF	TRBV7-2	TRBJ1-5
CSAKTGGITDTQYF	TRBV20-1	TRBJ2-3
CASSQAPGAGELFF	TRBV4-1	TRBJ2-2
CASSLAFGEQYF	TRBV5-1	TRBJ2-7
CASSQERGVGTGWNEQFF	TRBV4-3	TRBJ2-1
CASGGGVETQYF	TRBV2	TRBJ2-5
CASSYFSNQPQHF	TRBV6-2/TRBV6-3	TRBJ1-5
CSASRQVSYNEQFF	TRBV20-1	TRBJ2-1
CAASVLAGGGELFF	TRBV28	TRBJ2-2
CASSQEGTEYNEQFF	TRBV4-3	TRBJ2-1
CASIQRGINTEAFF	TRBV5-5	TRBJ1-1
CASSSRQGYYGYTF	TRBV7-2	TRBJ1-2
CATSDGGLNLKETQYF	TRBV24-1	TRBJ2-5
CASSYRGLTGELFF	TRBV5-1	TRBJ2-2
CSSFLGTGVDEKLFF	TRBV20-1	TRBJ1-4
CASSFGWVGLNEQFF	TRBV27	TRBJ2-1
CASRSWAQGTYGYTF	TRBV5-6	TRBJ1-2
CASSYIQETQYF	TRBV12-3/TRBV12-4	TRBJ2-5
CASRSSARTDTQYF	TRBV28	TRBJ2-3
CASSQDQGSISYEQYF	TRBV4-3	TRBJ2-7
CASSLLVDREQFF	TRBV7-9	TRBJ2-1
CASRDGTGSYEQYF	TRBV6-2/TRBV6-3	TRBJ2-7
CASSGGDSPGELFF	TRBV5-1	TRBJ2-2
CASSQAGGNEQFF	TRBV4-3	TRBJ2-1
CASSPLAGGTYNEQFF	TRBV27	TRBJ2-1
CASSYSGVVETQYF	TRBV28	TRBJ2-5
CSADSQNTDTQYF	TRBV20-1	TRBJ2-3
CASSPHTGQGSYGYTF	TRBV27	TRBJ1-2
CASSPPQASPGGYTF	TRBV6-1	TRBJ1-2